The clone carrying this T cell receptor beta chain has more than one count but fewer than ten. This CDR3 comprises 15 residues. V lost 0 bases and J 8 bases, leaving 13 bases between the germline ends. Germline V gives CDR1 SGHVS, CDR2 FQNEAQ. As for time point: newly diagnosed GD, antithyroid drugs for less than 3 months. PBMCs provided the RNA from which the TCR library was made. A peripheral blood sample, about 9.4 milliliters in volume, was drawn into EDTA tubes. This record comes from a study of regulatory T cells in long-lasting Graves disease. iRepertoire HTBI primers and Arm-PCR of CDR3 regions built TCR beta libraries. Each CDR3 protein gets one entry after TCRdb re-called the multiplex PCR reads with MiXCR. The sample contains around 500,000 distinct CDR3 sequences, about 16% of which appear only once. This sample was shared with a second study, whose subject was T cells in Graves' hyperthyroidism and ophthalmopathy. That report notes: First-round RT-PCR of the TCR CDR3 relied on the HTBI primer set.

The sequence was collected from a woman aged 35-65 years with Graves disease. The source was peripheral blood mononuclear cells (PBMCs), collected at new diagnosis, from a patient treated with antithyroid drugs. The rearrangement joins TRBV7-8 to TRBJ1-4; D gene uncertain. DNA for the CDR3: TGTGCCAGCAGCTTAGCCGGGGTAGTAGGCGAAAAACTGTTTTTT. Translation: CASSLAGVVGEKLFF.